The 31 T cell receptor beta chains below were found in one sample sequenced in a study of CD8+ T cells in alopecia areata. Treatment indicated: oral pan-JAK inhibitor, 5-10 mg twice daily. Sequencing templates came from extracted RNA that was reverse transcribed into cDNA. The table came from immunoSEQ multiplex PCR; TCRdb's copy has only in-frame clones and leaves some out. The data contain 100,000 to 150,000 clones, under 65% of them singletons. The specimen comprised CD4+ T cells sorted from blood, sampled at week 4, from a patient treated with tofacitinib. The receptors were sampled from a human donor with alopecia areata.

A few counts support this clone. This chain connects TRBV27 to TRBJ2-7, with D perhaps TRBD1 (6 bases). CDR3 length: 14 residues. The V gene lost 4 bases and the J gene lost 7 bases, with 17 bases spanning the gap. Germline CDR1 reads MNHEY; CDR2 reads SMNVEV (reference sequence). Here the CDR3 DNA reads TGTGCCAGCAGTTCCCCGGGACACTCTAGGGAGCAGTACTTC. Residues: CASSSPGHSREQYF.

This clone was counted between two and nine times. V is TRBV4-1 and J is TRBJ2-3; 7 nucleotides line up with TRBD2. Germline assignment: CDR1 MGHRA and CDR2 YSYEKL. CDR3 length equals 17 residues. J was trimmed by 2 bases and V by 0 bases; bases with no gene match: 8. As DNA, the CDR3 is TGCGCCAGCAGCCAAGAAAAGACAGCGGGAACCACAGATACGCAGTATTTT. This translates into CASSQEKTAGTTDTQYF.

The rearrangement joins TRBV5-1 to TRBJ2-7; 9 bases line up with TRBD1. Germline lookup yields CDR1 SGHRS and CDR2 YFSETQ. The CDR3 is 14 residues long. V was pared by 0 bases and J by 4 bases, with 2 bases of the junction left unmatched. The CDR3 sequence: CASSLDRGLYEQYF. The DNA for the CDR3 is TGCGCCAGCAGCTTGGACAGGGGGCTATACGAGCAGTACTTC.

This chain connects TRBV7-2 to TRBJ1-2; D not resolved. V lost 5 bases, J lost 4 bases, and 8 bases lay in between. The CDR3 is 12 amino acids. Germline CDR1 is SGHTA and CDR2 is FQGNSA. CDR3 in DNA: TGTGCCAGCAGCGTCATCGGCTATGGCTACACCTTC. This translates into CASSVIGYGYTF.

The V call is TRBV4-3, the J call TRBJ1-2; 7 bases are a match to TRBD1. The length of the CDR3 is 14 residues. J gave up 5 bases and V 4 bases, and 7 bases lay outside the gene matches. CDR1 LGHNA and CDR2 YSLEER come from the germline V gene. CDR3 nucleotide sequence: TGCGCCAGCAGCCGACAGGGAGAGGGGTATGGCTACACCTTC. Its translation: CASSRQGEGYGYTF.

In its sample, this clone was seen a few times. CDR3 in DNA: TGCAGCCTTCAGCGAAACTCTGGGGCCAACGTCCTGACTTTC. Translating gives CSLQRNSGANVLTF. The chain recombines TRBV29-1 with TRBJ2-6, with D unresolved. Trimming removed 8 bases at V and 0 bases at J, with 11 bases between. The CDR3 runs to 14 residues. The germline CDR1 and CDR2 sequences are SQVTM and ANQGSEA.

The chain uses TRBV4-3 and TRBJ2-1, with no clear D. Trimming took 4 bases from V and 8 from J, leaving 15 bases between them. The CDR3 is 14 amino acids. Germline loops: CDR1 LGHNA, CDR2 YSLEER. The CDR3 reads CASSRERIGYEQFF. The CDR3 nucleotides read TGCGCCAGCAGCCGGGAACGAATTGGCTATGAGCAGTTCTTC.

The chain employs TRBV5-4 and TRBJ2-2; 9 bases match TRBD1. Germline CDR1 and CDR2: SGHNT and YYREEE (reference sequence). The junction had 8 bases not matched to a gene; V was cut back by 4 bases and J by 4 bases. There are 16 residues in the CDR3. The CDR3 sequence: CASSRGTGRVTGELFF. As DNA, the CDR3 is TGTGCCAGCAGCCGCGGGACAGGGCGGGTCACCGGGGAGCTGTTTTTT.

The rearrangement links TRBV29-1 to TRBJ2-5; D is uncertain. The CDR3 totals 12 residues. With 4 bases removed from V and 0 bases from J, the gap between germline ends came to 6 bases. The germline gives CDR1 SQVTM, CDR2 ANQGSEA. The DNA for the CDR3 is TGCAGCGTTGTGACTGACCAAGAGACCCAGTACTTC. It encodes CSVVTDQETQYF.

A few counts support this clone. This chain uses TRBV30 with TRBJ2-1, with a possible D match to TRBD2 (6 bases). The germline CDR1 and CDR2 sequences are GTSNPN and SVGIG (reference sequence). Trimming stripped 4 bases from V and 10 bases from J, with 14 bases between. The CDR3 runs 12 residues. The CDR3 DNA follows: TGTGCCTGGACCCGACTAGAGACCGAGCAGTTCTTC. This sequence encodes CAWTRLETEQFF.

This chain uses TRBV9 with TRBJ2-3; D ambiguous. V was cut by 0 bases and J by 2 bases, with 13 bases left in between. The CDR3 has 16 amino acids. CDR1 and CDR2 (germline): SGDLS, YYNGEE. In nucleotides, the CDR3 is TGTGCCAGCAGCGTAGGGGCTACCTCCCTCACAGATACGCAGTATTTT. The encoded protein is CASSVGATSLTDTQYF.

J is TRBJ2-6 and V is TRBV29-1, with D perhaps matching TRBD1 (6 bases). Germline assignment: CDR1 SQVTM and CDR2 ANQGSEA. V lost 2 bases to trimming and J lost 2 bases, with 22 bases between them. The CDR3 contains 19 residues. The CDR3 spells CSVEQEPGTSHPGANVLTF. The DNA for the CDR3 is TGCAGCGTTGAACAAGAACCCGGGACATCTCACCCTGGGGCCAACGTCCTGACTTTC.

The chain recombines TRBV29-1 with TRBJ2-7; D ambiguous. V dropped 4 bases and J dropped 0 bases, with 10 bases sitting between them. The CDR3 spans 13 residues. Germline V CDR1 and CDR2: SQVTM, ANQGSEA. Here the CDR3 DNA reads TGCAGCGTTGTGATCCAGAGCTCCTACGAGCAGTACTTC. Amino acids: CSVVIQSSYEQYF.

The genes are TRBV29-1 and TRBJ2-5, with D perhaps assigned TRBD1 or TRBD2 (5 bases each). Germline V gives CDR1 SQVTM, CDR2 ANQGSEA. V gave up 3 bases and J gave up 6 bases, with 14 bases separating them. The CDR3 has 13 amino acids. The CDR3 protein is CSVDGEGFKTQYF. DNA for the CDR3: TGCAGCGTTGATGGAGAGGGGTTCAAGACCCAGTACTTC. Looking up the rest from reference TRBV29-1 and TRBJ2-5 gives the full variable domain: SAVISQKPSRDICQRGTSLTIQCQVDSQVTMMFWYRQQPGQSLTLIATANQGSEATYESGFVIDKFPISRPNLTFSTLTVSNMSPEDSSIYLCSVDGEGFKTQYFGPGTRLLVL.

The rearrangement joins TRBV30 to TRBJ2-1; D might be TRBD2 (5 bases). CDR1 is GTSNPN, CDR2 SVGIG, per germline (reference sequence). V was shortened by 3 bases and J by 2 bases, with 11 bases between the two germline ends. CDR3 length: 14 residues. The CDR3: CAWSLGATYNEQFF. CDR3 DNA sequence: TGTGCCTGGAGCCTGGGAGCGACCTACAATGAGCAGTTCTTC.

The table lists this clone with a few counts. This sequence joins TRBV7-2 and TRBJ2-7; tentative D call: TRBD1 (5 bases). Germline lookup yields CDR1 SGHTA and CDR2 FQGNSA. V was clipped by 1 base and J by 4 bases, with 14 bases between them. The CDR3 is 15 amino acids. DNA for the CDR3: TGTGCCAGCAGCTTAGTAGGTACAGGTTCTTACGAGCAGTACTTC. It codes for CASSLVGTGSYEQYF.

This chain uses TRBV4-2 with TRBJ2-3, with 9 bases aligning to TRBD2. The V and J ends lost 3 bases and 6 bases, in that order; junction bases with no gene match: 10. This CDR3 contains 16 residues. Germline V gene data show CDR1 as LGHNA and CDR2 as YNFKEQ. The CDR3, as DNA: TGTGCCAGCAGCCAGCCGGGCGGGGGGGCTGAGGATACGCAGTATTTT. This encodes CASSQPGGGAEDTQYF.

This chain links TRBV29-1 with TRBJ2-4, with a weak D call TRBD2 (5 bases). Deletions cut 6 bases from V and 7 bases from J, with 19 bases between. The CDR3 runs 14 residues. CDR1 is SQVTM, CDR2 ANQGSEA, per germline. The CDR3 loop reads CSVARRPRENIQYF. CDR3 bases: TGCAGCGTGGCCCGGAGACCGAGGGAGAACATTCAGTACTTC.

Only a few counts were recorded for this clone. This chain joins TRBV5-1 and TRBJ1-5; 7 bases map to TRBD1. V gave up 0 bases and J gave up 7 bases; unmatched junction bases: 1. The germline CDR1 and CDR2 sequences are SGHRS and YFSETQ. This CDR3 is built from 13 residues. CDR3 DNA: TGCGCCAGCAGCTTGGACAGGGGCCAGCCCCAGCATTTT. It codes for CASSLDRGQPQHF.

V gene TRBV7-9 combines with J gene TRBJ2-7; no reliable D call. The CDR3 length is 11 residues. V was cut by 1 base and J by 5 bases, with 3 bases left in between. Germline V lookup: CDR1 SEHNR, CDR2 FQNEAQ (reference sequence). In DNA, the CDR3 is TGTGCCAGCAGCTTAGACGACGAGCAGTACTTC. It is translated as CASSLDDEQYF. The variable domain in full, with the rest retrieved from reference TRBV7-9 and TRBJ2-7, is DTGVSQNPRHKITKRGQNVTFRCDPISEHNRLYWYRQTLGQGPEFLTYFQNEAQLEKSRLLSDRFSAERPKGSFSTLEIQRTEQGDSAMYLCASSLDDEQYFGPGTRLTVT.

This clone showed up many times. This chain joins TRBV6-4 and TRBJ2-2; D is tentatively TRBD1 or TRBD2 (5 bases each). The length of the CDR3 is 14 residues. Germline V CDR1 and CDR2: MRHNA, SNTAGT. Between the trimmed V and J ends, which lost 6 bases and 2 bases, there was a span of 10 bases. The CDR3 bases are TGTGCCAGCAGCTTGGGGACCAACACCGGGGAGCTGTTTTTT. Translation gives CASSLGTNTGELFF.

This clone was observed once. The chain is built from TRBV6-5 and TRBJ2-7; no clear D gene. With 7 bases removed from V and 5 bases from J, the gap between germline ends came to 9 bases. Germline CDR1 MNHEY, CDR2 SVGAGI. The CDR3 length is 11 residues. The CDR3 spells CASKRADEQYF. The DNA for the CDR3 is TGTGCCAGCAAAAGGGCCGACGAGCAGTACTTC.

V gene TRBV7-2 combines with J gene TRBJ1-4; 7 bases map to TRBD1. The CDR3 loop spans 15 amino acids. The germline V gene has CDR1 SGHTA and CDR2 FQGNSA. V lost 2 bases, J lost 8 bases, and 8 bases stayed unmatched. The CDR3 reads CASSLSRRDSEKLFF. The CDR3 DNA sequence: TGTGCCAGCAGCTTATCCCGCAGGGACAGCGAAAAACTGTTTTTT.

The chain is built from TRBV9 and TRBJ2-5, with 7 bases that match TRBD1. Germline values: CDR1 SGDLS, CDR2 YYNGEE. This CDR3 has 16 residues. J was trimmed by 1 base and V by 0 bases; bases with no gene match: 6. CDR3 nucleotide sequence: TGTGCCAGCAGCGTAGCCCACGACAGGGCCCAAGAGACCCAGTACTTC. The encoded protein is CASSVAHDRAQETQYF.

This clone was recorded once. V and J are TRBV5-4 and TRBJ2-2; no clear D. The V and J ends lost 2 bases and 4 bases respectively, with 15 bases between them. The CDR3 extends over 16 amino acids. Germline V gene sequence: CDR1 SGHNT, CDR2 YYREEE (reference sequence). CDR3 protein: CASSFDLFRSTGELFF. CDR3 nucleotide sequence: TGTGCCAGCAGCTTCGATCTATTTAGAAGCACCGGGGAGCTGTTTTTT. Based on the CDR3 plus reference TRBV5-4 and TRBJ2-2, the full variable domain is ETGVTQSPTHLIKTRGQQVTLRCSSQSGHNTVSWYQQALGQGPQFIFQYYREEENGRGNFPPRFSGLQFPNYSSELNVNALELDDSALYLCASSFDLFRSTGELFFGEGSRLTVL.

Written as DNA, the CDR3 is TGTGCCAGCAGGTGGACAGGGGTCGGGTCCTATAATTCACCCCTCCACTTT. Protein product: CASRWTGVGSYNSPLHF. The chain combines TRBV2 with TRBJ1-6, with 9 bases aligning to TRBD1. Per the germline V gene, CDR1 is SNHLY and CDR2 is FYNNEI. This CDR3 has 17 amino acids. Trimming took 6 bases from V and 1 from J; bases not matched to a gene: 7.

The chain employs TRBV28 and TRBJ2-5; D ambiguous. The CDR3 extends over 11 amino acids. Trimming left V 5 bases short and J 7 bases short, with 8 bases between. Germline V gives CDR1 MDHEN, CDR2 SYDVKM. The chain's CDR3 is CASSLRGTQYF. Written as DNA, the CDR3 is TGTGCCAGCAGTCTAAGAGGGACCCAGTACTTC.

This clone was found many times. J is TRBJ2-3 and V is TRBV15; TRBD1 aligns across 9 bases. The CDR3 consists of 15 residues. Germline loops: CDR1 LNHNV, CDR2 YYDKDF (reference sequence). V lost 6 bases, J lost 2 bases, and 6 bases stayed unmatched. The CDR3 DNA reads TGTGCCACCAGTCAGGGACAGGGTGACACAGATACGCAGTATTTT. Amino acid sequence: CATSQGQGDTDTQYF.

This chain links TRBV25-1 with TRBJ2-5; 7 bases are a match to TRBD1. J gave up 2 bases and V 5 bases, and 11 bases lay outside the gene matches. Germline CDR1 is MGHDK and CDR2 is SYGVNS. The CDR3 loop spans 16 amino acids. CDR3: CASSSPGQREQETQYF. The CDR3 coding sequence is TGTGCCAGCAGTTCTCCGGGACAGAGGGAGCAAGAGACCCAGTACTTC.

The chain carries TRBV9 and TRBJ2-7, with 9 bases aligning to TRBD1. The V segment lost 6 bases and the J segment 5 bases; nucleotides outside the gene matches: 12. The germline CDR1 and CDR2 sequences are SGDLS and YYNGEE. The CDR3 is made up of 15 amino acids. As DNA, the CDR3 is TGTGCCAGCACGAGAGGGGACAGGGTTATCGACGAGCAGTACTTC. Protein sequence: CASTRGDRVIDEQYF.

This clone was detected a few times. The V gene is TRBV11-3, the J gene TRBJ2-1; perhaps D is TRBD1 or TRBD2 (5 bases each). Trimming pared 4 bases from V and 2 bases from J, leaving 15 bases between. The CDR3 length is 16 residues. The germline CDR1 and CDR2 sequences are SGHNT and YENEEA. As DNA, the CDR3 is TGTGCCAGCAGCTCGGGGACGAGAACCGCCTACAATGAGCAGTTCTTC. Translation gives CASSSGTRTAYNEQFF.